Listed here is a single T cell receptor (beta chain). As yet, its antigen is unknown. Trimming left V 8 bases short and J 0 bases short, with 5 bases between. This CDR3 is built from 11 residues. Germline values: CDR1 SNHLY, CDR2 FYNNEI. The data derive from a study of shared clonotypes between healthy human individuals. Genomic DNA per cell subset filled all wells of several immunoSEQ plates. Some clones are missing from TCRdb's copy, which holds only in-frame ones; the method was immunoSEQ multiplex PCR. The sample records around 580,000 clones, roughly 98% being singletons. Study-level results: What limited the represented genetic and exposure-history diversity was the small number of donors. The rarefaction results pointed to incomplete sorted-subset sequencing despite large depth.

In the naive CD8 group, cells lacked CD45RO and were positively selected for CCR7, so terminally differentiated effector memory CD45RA+ cells were left out. Adults of Caucasian background living in Nashville, Tennessee made up all donors. The TCR originated in a man between 25 and 39 years old in good health. The chain couples TRBV2 to TRBJ2-7; no reliable D call. The source material was naive CD8+ T cells sorted from blood. The CDR3 DNA reads TGTGCCAGCGAAGGCTCCTACGAGCAGTACTTC. It translates to CASEGSYEQYF.